A selection of T cell receptor beta chains follows, all from one sample in a study of blood T cell repertoires in COVID-19. Produced via immunoSEQ multiplex PCR; TCRdb's table is partial and in-frame only. The table shows a few hundred thousand clones, with roughly nine tenths occurring only once. Sequencing was performed on PBMCs or T cells enriched from blood (not recorded which). The receptors were sampled from a man younger than 35 who had recovered from COVID-19. CDR3s leave out the opening cysteine and the closing phenylalanine or tryptophan.

v_gene: TRBV7-2; j_gene: TRBJ2-3; CDR3aa: ASSLEVFGVFTDTQY
v_gene: TRBV18; j_gene: TRBJ2-3; CDR3aa: ASSPSSGLSTDTQY
v_gene: TRBV13; j_gene: TRBJ1-2; CDR3aa: ASSLGGVNYGYT
v_gene: TRBV6-5; j_gene: TRBJ1-6; CDR3aa: ASSSTGFLNSPLH
v_gene: TRBV11-2; j_gene: TRBJ2-3; CDR3aa: ASSLGRGSTDTQY
v_gene: TRBV7-9; j_gene: TRBJ2-7; CDR3aa: ASSSGFGQY
v_gene: TRBV7-8; j_gene: TRBJ2-5; CDR3aa: ASSPRGGRPPETQY
v_gene: TRBV6-5; j_gene: TRBJ1-1; CDR3aa: ASRTTDLNTEAF
v_gene: TRBV12-3/TRBV12-4; j_gene: TRBJ1-2; CDR3aa: ASTTGFDGYT
v_gene: TRBV19; j_gene: TRBJ1-2; CDR3aa: ATKEFEGDYGYT
v_gene: TRBV19; j_gene: TRBJ2-1; CDR3aa: ASSKVGREWDEQF
v_gene: TRBV11-2; j_gene: TRBJ1-1; CDR3aa: ASSLARNTEAF
v_gene: TRBV12-3/TRBV12-4; j_gene: TRBJ1-2; CDR3aa: ASSSGYGYT
v_gene: TRBV24-1; j_gene: TRBJ2-3; CDR3aa: ATSDPGRGGTDTQY
v_gene: TRBV5-5; j_gene: TRBJ1-2; CDR3aa: ASSLAQAPPYGYT
v_gene: TRBV19; j_gene: TRBJ1-2; CDR3aa: ASSAGQGNYGYT
v_gene: TRBV5-1; j_gene: TRBJ1-3; CDR3aa: ASSSDIYSGNTIY
v_gene: TRBV6-5; j_gene: TRBJ2-3; CDR3aa: ASSFKRGDTDTQY
v_gene: TRBV10-3; j_gene: TRBJ1-6; CDR3aa: AISESRQGDSPLH
v_gene: TRBV7-3; j_gene: TRBJ2-5; CDR3aa: ASSLDYSETQY
v_gene: TRBV27; j_gene: TRBJ2-3; CDR3aa: ASSFQTSGSTDTQY
v_gene: TRBV19; j_gene: TRBJ2-5; CDR3aa: ASSRTSGGLQETQY
v_gene: TRBV4-1; j_gene: TRBJ1-1; CDR3aa: ASSQPQGPEAF
v_gene: TRBV5-5; j_gene: TRBJ2-7; CDR3aa: ASSTGHKNSYEQY
v_gene: TRBV24-1; j_gene: TRBJ2-1; CDR3aa: ATSEGSTSGRGDEQF
v_gene: TRBV10-3; j_gene: TRBJ2-3; CDR3aa: AISDTSGRAPDTQY
v_gene: TRBV6-2/TRBV6-3; j_gene: TRBJ2-3; CDR3aa: ASSDRQGGTDTQY
v_gene: TRBV15; j_gene: TRBJ1-1; CDR3aa: ATSRDSMNTEAF
v_gene: TRBV6-5; j_gene: TRBJ2-7; CDR3aa: ASSLHANSYEQY
v_gene: TRBV11-1; j_gene: TRBJ2-7; CDR3aa: ASSSSGNAYEQY
v_gene: TRBV10-3; j_gene: TRBJ1-1; CDR3aa: AISEAQVLNTEAF
v_gene: TRBV4-3; j_gene: TRBJ2-7; CDR3aa: ASSQVPSASYEQY
v_gene: TRBV2; j_gene: TRBJ1-3; CDR3aa: ASSESGRGNTIY
v_gene: TRBV2; j_gene: TRBJ1-4; CDR3aa: ASRLQGKNEKLF
v_gene: TRBV25-1; j_gene: TRBJ1-6; CDR3aa: ASTLGEAFSPLH
v_gene: TRBV27; j_gene: TRBJ2-2; CDR3aa: ASSSGLATGELF
v_gene: TRBV28; j_gene: TRBJ1-1; CDR3aa: ASGRGGAF
v_gene: TRBV7-2; j_gene: TRBJ2-1; CDR3aa: ASSFWGDYEQF
v_gene: TRBV3-1/TRBV3-2; j_gene: TRBJ2-7; CDR3aa: ASILGGPGTYEQY
v_gene: TRBV18; j_gene: TRBJ2-4; CDR3aa: ASSPNSNIRKNIQY
v_gene: TRBV19; j_gene: TRBJ1-2; CDR3aa: ASSLRDRGLNYGYT